The table lists the clone carrying this T cell receptor (beta chain) with a few counts. Its specificity is not known. The treatment: approximately 11-day PBMC culture with coronavirus spike peptide pools or control peptides (ViraFEST assay). This CDR3 has 21 amino acids. V lost 1 base, J lost 6 bases, and 32 bases lay in between. Per the germline V gene, CDR1 is SGHDT and CDR2 is YYEEEE. The data are from a study of vaccination and CD4 T cells after COVID-19. On the study more broadly: All convalescent patients were nasal swab PCR positive for SARS-CoV-2; fewer than ten had mild and one severe disease. As a positive control, some control cultures were given a CEFX pool, while others were given an HIV-1 Nef pool or no peptide. Spike peptides, overlapping and drawn from SARS-CoV-2, HCoV-NL63, HCoV-OC43 and HCoV-229E, were used to stimulate cells.

The study sequenced cultured CD4+ T cell DNA using the Oncomine TCR Beta short-read assay. TCRdb reprocessed the PCR reads with MiXCR, giving one entry per CDR3 protein. The sample lists approximately 4,100 distinct CDR3 sequences, about 20% occurring once. Material for sequencing was CD4+ T cells from blood, cultured in vitro. The receptor was derived from a human donor who had recovered from COVID-19. The chain is built from TRBV5-6 and TRBJ1-5; maybe TRBD1 (5 bases). CDR3 bases: TGTGCCAGCAGCTTGTACAGCGTCTGGGGGTCGACGGGCGCGGTCTCTCAGCCCCAGCATTTT. Translation gives CASSLYSVWGSTGAVSQPQHF.